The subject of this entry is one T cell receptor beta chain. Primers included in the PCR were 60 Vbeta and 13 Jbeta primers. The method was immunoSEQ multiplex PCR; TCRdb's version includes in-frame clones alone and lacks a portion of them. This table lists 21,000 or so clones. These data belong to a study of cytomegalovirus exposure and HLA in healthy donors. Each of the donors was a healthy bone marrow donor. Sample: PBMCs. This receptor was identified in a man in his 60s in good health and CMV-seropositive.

In DNA, the CDR3 is TGTGCCATCAGTCCCGGGACAGGGGGCAATCAGCCCCAGCATTTT. Protein sequence: CAISPGTGGNQPQHF. The chain carries TRBV10-3 and TRBJ1-5; TRBD1 matches at 10 bases. V lost 5 bases, J lost 2 bases, and 3 bases stayed unmatched. The CDR3 is 15 residues long. Germline V gives CDR1 ENHRY, CDR2 SYGVKD.